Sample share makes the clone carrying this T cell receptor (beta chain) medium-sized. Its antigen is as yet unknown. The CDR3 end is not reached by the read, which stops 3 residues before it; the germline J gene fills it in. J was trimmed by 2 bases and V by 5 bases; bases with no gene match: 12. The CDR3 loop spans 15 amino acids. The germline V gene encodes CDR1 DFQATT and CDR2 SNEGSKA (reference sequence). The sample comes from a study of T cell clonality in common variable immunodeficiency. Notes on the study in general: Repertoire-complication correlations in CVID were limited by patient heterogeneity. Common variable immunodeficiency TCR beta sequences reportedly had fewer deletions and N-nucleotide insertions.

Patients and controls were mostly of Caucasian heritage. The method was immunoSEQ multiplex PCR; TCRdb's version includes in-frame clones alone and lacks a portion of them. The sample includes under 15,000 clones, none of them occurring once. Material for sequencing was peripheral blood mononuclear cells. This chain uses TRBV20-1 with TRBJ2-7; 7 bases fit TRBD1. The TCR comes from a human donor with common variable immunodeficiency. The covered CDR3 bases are TGCAGTGCTCGTGGGGTCGGGACAGTTGCCTACGAG. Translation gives CSARGVGTVAYE. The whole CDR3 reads CSARGVGTVAYEQYF.